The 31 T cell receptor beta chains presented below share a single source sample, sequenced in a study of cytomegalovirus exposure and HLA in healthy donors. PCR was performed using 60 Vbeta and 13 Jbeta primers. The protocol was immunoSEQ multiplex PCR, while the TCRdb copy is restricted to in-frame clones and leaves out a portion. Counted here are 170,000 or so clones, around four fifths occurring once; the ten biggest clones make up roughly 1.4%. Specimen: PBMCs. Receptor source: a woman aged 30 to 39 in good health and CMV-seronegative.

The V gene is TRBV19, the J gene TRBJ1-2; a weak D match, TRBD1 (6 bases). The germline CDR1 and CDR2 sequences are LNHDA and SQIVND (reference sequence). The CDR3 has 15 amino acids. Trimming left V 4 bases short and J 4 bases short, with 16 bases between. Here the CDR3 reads CASSTGQLQVYGYTF. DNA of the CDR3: TGTGCCAGTAGTACAGGACAGTTGCAAGTCTATGGCTACACCTTC. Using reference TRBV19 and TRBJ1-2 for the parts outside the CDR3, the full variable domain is DGGITQSPKYLFRKEGQNVTLSCEQNLNHDAMYWYRQDPGQGLRLIYYSQIVNDFQKGDIAEGYSVSREKKESFPLTVTSAQKNPTAFYLCASSTGQLQVYGYTFGSGTRLTVV.

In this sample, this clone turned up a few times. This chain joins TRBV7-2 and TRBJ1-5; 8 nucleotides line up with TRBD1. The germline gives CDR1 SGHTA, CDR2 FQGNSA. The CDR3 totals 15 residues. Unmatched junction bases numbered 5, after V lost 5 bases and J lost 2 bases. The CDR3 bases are TGTGCCAGCAGCCGGACAGGGAACGGCAATCAGCCCCAGCATTTT. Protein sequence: CASSRTGNGNQPQHF.

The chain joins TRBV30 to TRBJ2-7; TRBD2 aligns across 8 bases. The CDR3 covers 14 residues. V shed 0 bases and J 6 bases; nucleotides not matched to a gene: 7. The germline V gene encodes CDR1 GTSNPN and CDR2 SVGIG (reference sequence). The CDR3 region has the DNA TGTGCCTGGAGTGTACCCGGGGGGGCGACCGAGCAGTACTTC. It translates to CAWSVPGGATEQYF.

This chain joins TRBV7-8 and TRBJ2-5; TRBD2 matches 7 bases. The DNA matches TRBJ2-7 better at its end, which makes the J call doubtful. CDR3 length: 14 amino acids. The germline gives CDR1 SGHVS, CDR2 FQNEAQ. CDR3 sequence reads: CASSSGTLGDEQYF. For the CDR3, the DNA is TGTGCCAGCAGCAGCGGGACTTTAGGGGACGAGCAGTACTTC.

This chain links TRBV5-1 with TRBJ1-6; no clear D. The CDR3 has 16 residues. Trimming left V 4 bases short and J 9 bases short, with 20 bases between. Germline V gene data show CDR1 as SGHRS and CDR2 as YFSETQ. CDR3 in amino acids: CASSLGTVSMGSPLHF. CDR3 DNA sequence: TGCGCCAGCAGCCTTGGTACAGTCTCTATGGGTTCACCCCTCCACTTT.

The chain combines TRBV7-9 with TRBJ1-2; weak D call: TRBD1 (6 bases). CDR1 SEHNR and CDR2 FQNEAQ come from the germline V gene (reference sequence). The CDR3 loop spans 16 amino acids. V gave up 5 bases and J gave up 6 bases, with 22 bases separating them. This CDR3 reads CASSRFKGGRKDGYTF. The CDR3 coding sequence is TGTGCCAGCAGCCGCTTTAAGGGGGGGCGTAAAGATGGCTACACCTTC.

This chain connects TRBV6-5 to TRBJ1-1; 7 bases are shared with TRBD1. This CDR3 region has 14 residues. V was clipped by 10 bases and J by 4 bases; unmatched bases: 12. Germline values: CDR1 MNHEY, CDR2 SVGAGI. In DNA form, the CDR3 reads TGTGCCATACGATCGCAGGGGGTCGGCACTGAAGCTTTCTTT. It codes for CAIRSQGVGTEAFF.

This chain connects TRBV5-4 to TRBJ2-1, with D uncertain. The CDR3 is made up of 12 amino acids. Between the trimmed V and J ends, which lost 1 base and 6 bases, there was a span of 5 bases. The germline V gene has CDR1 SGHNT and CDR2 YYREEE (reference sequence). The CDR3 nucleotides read TGTGCCAGCAGCTTGTGGGCCAATGAGCAGTTCTTC. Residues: CASSLWANEQFF.

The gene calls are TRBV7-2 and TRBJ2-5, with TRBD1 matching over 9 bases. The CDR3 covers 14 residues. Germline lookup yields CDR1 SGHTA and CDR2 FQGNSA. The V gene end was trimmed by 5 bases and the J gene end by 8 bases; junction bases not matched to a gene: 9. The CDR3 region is CASSIRDRDPTQYF. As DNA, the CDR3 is TGTGCCAGCAGCATCCGGGACAGGGATCCAACCCAGTACTTC.

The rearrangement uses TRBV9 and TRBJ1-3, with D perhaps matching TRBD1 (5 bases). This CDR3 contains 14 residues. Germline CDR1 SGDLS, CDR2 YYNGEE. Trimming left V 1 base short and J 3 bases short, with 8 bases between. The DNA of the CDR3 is TGTGCCAGCAGCGTACAAGGACATGGAAACACCATATATTTT. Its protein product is CASSVQGHGNTIYF.

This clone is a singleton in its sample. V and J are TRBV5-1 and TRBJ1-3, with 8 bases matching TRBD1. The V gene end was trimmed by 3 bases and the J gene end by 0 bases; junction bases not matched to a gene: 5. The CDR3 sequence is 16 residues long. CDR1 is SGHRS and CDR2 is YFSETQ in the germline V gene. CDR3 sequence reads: CASSSRDRLSGNTIYF. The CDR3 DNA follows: TGCGCCAGCAGCTCCCGGGACAGGCTCTCTGGAAACACCATATATTTT.

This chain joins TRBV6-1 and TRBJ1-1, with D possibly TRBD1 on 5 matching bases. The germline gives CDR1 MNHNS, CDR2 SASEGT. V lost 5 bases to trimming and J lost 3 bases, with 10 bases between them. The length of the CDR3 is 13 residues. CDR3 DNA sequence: TGTGCCAGCAGTTTCGCCAGGGACACTGAAGCTTTCTTT. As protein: CASSFARDTEAFF.

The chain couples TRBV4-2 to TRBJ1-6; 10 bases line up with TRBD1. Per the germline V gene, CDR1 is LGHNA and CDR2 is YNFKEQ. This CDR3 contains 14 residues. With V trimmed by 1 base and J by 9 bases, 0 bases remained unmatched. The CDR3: CASSQGTGGSPLHF. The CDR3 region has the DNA TGTGCCAGCAGCCAAGGGACAGGGGGTTCACCCCTCCACTTT.

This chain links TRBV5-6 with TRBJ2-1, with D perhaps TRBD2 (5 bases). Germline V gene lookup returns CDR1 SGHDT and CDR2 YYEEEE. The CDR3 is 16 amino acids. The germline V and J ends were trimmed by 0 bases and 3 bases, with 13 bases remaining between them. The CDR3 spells CASSLGRFLRYNEQFF. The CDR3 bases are TGTGCCAGCAGCTTGGGGAGGTTCCTACGCTACAATGAGCAGTTCTTC.

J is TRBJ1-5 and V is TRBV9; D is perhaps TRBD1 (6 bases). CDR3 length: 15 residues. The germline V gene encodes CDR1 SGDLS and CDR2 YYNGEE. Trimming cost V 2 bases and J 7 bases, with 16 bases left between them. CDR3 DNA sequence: TGTGCCAGCAGCGTGGGCCTCGCGGGGGCACAGCCCCAGCATTTT. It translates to CASSVGLAGAQPQHF.

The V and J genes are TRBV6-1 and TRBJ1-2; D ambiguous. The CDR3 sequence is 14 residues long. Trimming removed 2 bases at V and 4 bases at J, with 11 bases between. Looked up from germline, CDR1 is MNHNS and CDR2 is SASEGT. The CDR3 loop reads CASSESTDRYGYTF. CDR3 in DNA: TGTGCCAGCAGTGAATCAACAGACCGCTATGGCTACACCTTC.

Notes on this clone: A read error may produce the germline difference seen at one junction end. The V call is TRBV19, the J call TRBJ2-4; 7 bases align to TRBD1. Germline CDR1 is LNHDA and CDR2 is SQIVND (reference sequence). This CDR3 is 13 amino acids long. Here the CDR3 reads CASSSWTGNSQYF. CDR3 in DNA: TGTGCCAGTAGTTCCTGGACAGGAAACAGTCAGTACTTC. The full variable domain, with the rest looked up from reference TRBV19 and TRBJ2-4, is DGGITQSPKYLFRKEGQNVTLSCEQNLNHDAMYWYRQDPGQGLRLIYYSQIVNDFQKGDIAEGYSVSREKKESFPLTVTSAQKNPTAFYLCASSSWTGNSQYFGAGTRLSVL.

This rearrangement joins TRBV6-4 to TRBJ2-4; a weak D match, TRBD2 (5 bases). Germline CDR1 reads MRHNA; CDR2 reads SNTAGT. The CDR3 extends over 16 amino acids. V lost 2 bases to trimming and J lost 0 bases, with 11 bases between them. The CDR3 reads CASSDQVGLAKNIQYF. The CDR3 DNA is TGTGCCAGCAGTGACCAGGTAGGACTAGCCAAAAACATTCAGTACTTC.

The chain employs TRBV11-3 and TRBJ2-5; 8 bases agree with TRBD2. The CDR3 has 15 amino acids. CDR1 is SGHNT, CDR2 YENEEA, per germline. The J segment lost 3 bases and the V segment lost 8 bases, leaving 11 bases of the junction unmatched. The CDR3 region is CASPNGRGGKETQYF. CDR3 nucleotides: TGTGCCAGCCCTAACGGTCGGGGGGGAAAAGAGACCCAGTACTTC.

This chain's CDR3 is CASSPGAGRAQGNEQFF. In DNA form, the CDR3 reads TGTGCCAGCAGCCCGGGCGCGGGGCGGGCTCAGGGTAATGAGCAGTTCTTC. V gene TRBV7-2 combines with J gene TRBJ2-1; weak D call: TRBD2 (6 bases). Germline CDR1 and CDR2: SGHTA and FQGNSA. Trimming cost V 5 bases and J 7 bases, with 24 bases left between them. This CDR3 spans 17 amino acids.

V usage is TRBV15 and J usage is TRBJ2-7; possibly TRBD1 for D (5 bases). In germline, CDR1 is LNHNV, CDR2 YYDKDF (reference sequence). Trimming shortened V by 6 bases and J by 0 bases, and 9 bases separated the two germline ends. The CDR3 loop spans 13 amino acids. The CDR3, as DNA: TGTGCCACCAGGGGTGACAGCTCCTACGAGCAGTACTTC. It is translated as CATRGDSSYEQYF.

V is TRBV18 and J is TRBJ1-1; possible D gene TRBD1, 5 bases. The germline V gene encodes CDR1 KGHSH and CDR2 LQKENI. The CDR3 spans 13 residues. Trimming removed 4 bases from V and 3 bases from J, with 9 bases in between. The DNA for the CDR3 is TGTGCCAGCTCACAGGGGTGGGACACTGAAGCTTTCTTT. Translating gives CASSQGWDTEAFF.

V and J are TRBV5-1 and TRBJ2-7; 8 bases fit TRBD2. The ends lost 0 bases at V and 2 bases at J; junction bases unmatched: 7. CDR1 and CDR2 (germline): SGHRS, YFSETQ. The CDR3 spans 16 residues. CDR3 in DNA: TGCGCCAGCAGCTTGGGGGGCAGCGGGGGAACCTACGAGCAGTACTTC. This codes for CASSLGGSGGTYEQYF.

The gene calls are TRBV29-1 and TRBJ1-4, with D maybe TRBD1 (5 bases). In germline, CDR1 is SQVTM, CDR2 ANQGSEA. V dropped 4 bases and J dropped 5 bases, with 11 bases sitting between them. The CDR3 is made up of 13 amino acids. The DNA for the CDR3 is TGCAGCGTTGTTCAGGGAGGGAATGAAAAACTGTTTTTT. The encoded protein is CSVVQGGNEKLFF.

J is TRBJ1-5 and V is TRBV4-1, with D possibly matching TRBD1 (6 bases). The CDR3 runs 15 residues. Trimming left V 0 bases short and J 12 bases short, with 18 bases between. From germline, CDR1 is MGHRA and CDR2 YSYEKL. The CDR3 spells CASSQDPMSRGRQHF. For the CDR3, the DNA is TGCGCCAGCAGCCAAGATCCCATGTCCAGGGGTCGCCAGCATTTT.

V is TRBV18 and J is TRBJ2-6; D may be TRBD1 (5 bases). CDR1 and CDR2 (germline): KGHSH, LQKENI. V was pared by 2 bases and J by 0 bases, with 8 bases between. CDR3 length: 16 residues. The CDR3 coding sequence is TGTGCCAGCTCACCAAGGGGCAGCTCTGGGGCCAACGTCCTGACTTTC. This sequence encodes CASSPRGSSGANVLTF.

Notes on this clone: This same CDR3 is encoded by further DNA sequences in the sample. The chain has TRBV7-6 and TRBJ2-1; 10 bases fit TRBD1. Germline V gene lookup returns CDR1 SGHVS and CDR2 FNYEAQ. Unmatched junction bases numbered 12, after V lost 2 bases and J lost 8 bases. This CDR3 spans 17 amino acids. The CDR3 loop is CASSLSGDRGGRDEQFF. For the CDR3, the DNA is TGTGCCAGCAGCTTATCGGGGGACAGGGGAGGGCGTGATGAGCAGTTCTTC.

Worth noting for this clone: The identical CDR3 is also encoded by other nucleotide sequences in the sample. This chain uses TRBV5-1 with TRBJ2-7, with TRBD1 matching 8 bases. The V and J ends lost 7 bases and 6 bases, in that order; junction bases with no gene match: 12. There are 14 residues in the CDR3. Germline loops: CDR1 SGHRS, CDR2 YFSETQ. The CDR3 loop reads CASSSGQGAVEQYF. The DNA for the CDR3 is TGCGCCAGCTCCTCCGGGCAGGGGGCGGTCGAGCAGTACTTC.

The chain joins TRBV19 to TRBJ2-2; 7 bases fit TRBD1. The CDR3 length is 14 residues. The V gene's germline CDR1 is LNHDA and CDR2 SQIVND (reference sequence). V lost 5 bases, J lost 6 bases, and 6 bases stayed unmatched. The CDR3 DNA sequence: TGTGCCAGTAGTCCAACAGGGGCATCCGGGGAGCTGTTTTTT. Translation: CASSPTGASGELFF.

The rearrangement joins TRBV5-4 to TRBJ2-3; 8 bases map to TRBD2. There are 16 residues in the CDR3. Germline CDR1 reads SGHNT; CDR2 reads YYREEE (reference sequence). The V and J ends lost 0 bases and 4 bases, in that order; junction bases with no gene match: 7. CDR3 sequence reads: CASSLAGGAGSDTQYF. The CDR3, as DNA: TGTGCCAGCAGCTTGGCCGGGGGGGCCGGCTCAGATACGCAGTATTTT.

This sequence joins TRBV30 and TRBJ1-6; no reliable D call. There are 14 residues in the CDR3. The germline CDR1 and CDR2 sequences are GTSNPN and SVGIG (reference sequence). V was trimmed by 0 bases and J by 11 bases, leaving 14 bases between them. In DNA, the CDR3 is TGTGCCTGGAGTGTACCGGGCAGGAGGACACCCCTCCACTTT. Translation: CAWSVPGRRTPLHF.